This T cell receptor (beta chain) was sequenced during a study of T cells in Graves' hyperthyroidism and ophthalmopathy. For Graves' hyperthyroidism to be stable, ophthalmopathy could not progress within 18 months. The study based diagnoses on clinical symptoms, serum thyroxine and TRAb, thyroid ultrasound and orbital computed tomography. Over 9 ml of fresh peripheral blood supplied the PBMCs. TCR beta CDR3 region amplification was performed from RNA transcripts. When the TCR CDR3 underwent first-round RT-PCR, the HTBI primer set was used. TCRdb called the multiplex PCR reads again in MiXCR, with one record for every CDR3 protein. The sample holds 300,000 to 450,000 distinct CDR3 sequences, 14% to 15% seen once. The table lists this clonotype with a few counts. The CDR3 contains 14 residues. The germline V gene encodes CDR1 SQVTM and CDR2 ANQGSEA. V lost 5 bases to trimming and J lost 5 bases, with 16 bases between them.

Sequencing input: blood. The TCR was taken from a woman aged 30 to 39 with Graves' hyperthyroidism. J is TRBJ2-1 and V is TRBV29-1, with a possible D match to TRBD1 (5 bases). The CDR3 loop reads CSVPAAGFNNEQFF. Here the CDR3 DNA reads TGCAGCGTTCCCGCGGCAGGGTTTAACAATGAGCAGTTCTTC.